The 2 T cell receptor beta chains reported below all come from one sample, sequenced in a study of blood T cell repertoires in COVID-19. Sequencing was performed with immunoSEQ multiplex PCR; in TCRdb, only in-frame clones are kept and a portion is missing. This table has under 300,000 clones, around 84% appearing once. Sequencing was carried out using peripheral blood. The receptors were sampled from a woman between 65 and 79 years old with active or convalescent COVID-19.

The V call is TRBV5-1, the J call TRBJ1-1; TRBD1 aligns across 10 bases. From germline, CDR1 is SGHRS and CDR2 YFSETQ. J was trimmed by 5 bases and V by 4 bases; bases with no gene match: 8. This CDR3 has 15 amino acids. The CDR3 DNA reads TGCGCCAGCAGCAGCGACAGGGGGCAAAGGACTGAAGCTTTCTTT. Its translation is CASSSDRGQRTEAFF.

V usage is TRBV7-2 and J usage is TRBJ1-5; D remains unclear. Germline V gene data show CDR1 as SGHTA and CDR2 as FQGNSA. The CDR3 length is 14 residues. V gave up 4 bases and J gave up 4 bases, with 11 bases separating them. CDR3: CASSSLTGNQPQHF. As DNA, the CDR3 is TGTGCCAGCAGCTCATTGACTGGTAATCAGCCCCAGCATTTT.